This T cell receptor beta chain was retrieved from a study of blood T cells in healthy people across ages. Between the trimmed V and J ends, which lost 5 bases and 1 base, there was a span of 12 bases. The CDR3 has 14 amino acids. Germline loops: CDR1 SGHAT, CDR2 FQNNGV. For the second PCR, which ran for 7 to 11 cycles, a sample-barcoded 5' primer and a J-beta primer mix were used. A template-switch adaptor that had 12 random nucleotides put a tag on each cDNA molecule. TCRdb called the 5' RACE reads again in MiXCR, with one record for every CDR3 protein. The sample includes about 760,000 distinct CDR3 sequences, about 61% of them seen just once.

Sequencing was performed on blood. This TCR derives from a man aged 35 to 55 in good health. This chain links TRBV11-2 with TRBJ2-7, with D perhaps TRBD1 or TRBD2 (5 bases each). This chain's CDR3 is CASSSRGGSYEQYF. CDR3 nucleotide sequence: TGTGCCAGCAGCAGCCGGGGCGGGTCCTACGAGCAGTACTTC.